The 7 T cell receptor beta chains listed next were all sequenced from one sample in a study of blood T cell repertoires in COVID-19. Assay used: immunoSEQ multiplex PCR; TCRdb lists only in-frame clones, some missing. Of approximately 250,000 clones listed, about 91% were seen once; the top ten hold 0.95% to 1.5%. Sequences were obtained from PBMCs or T cells enriched from blood (not recorded which). These receptor sequences come from a woman in her thirties or forties with acute COVID-19.

The chain uses TRBV3-1 (or the pseudogene TRBV3-2) and TRBJ2-3; no reliable D call. This CDR3 spans 14 amino acids. Per germline, CDR1 LGHDT and CDR2 YNNKEL (reference sequence). V shed 4 bases and J shed 0 bases, with 8 bases lying between them. CDR3 in amino acids: CASSLSRSTDTQYF. The CDR3 coding sequence is TGTGCCAGCAGCCTGAGCCGGAGCACAGATACGCAGTATTTT.

The chain uses TRBV7-2 and TRBJ2-7; 7 bases map to TRBD1. This CDR3 has 17 residues. After removal of 1 base from V and 2 bases from J, the junction contained 11 bases not matched to a gene. Germline values: CDR1 SGHTA, CDR2 FQGNSA. The CDR3 protein is CASSLDPPQGVTYEQYV. In DNA, the CDR3 is TGTGCCAGCAGCTTAGACCCCCCGCAGGGGGTTACCTACGAGCAGTACGTC.

The chain employs TRBV6-6 and TRBJ2-7; D possibly corresponds to TRBD2 (6 bases). This CDR3 spans 14 amino acids. Trimming took off 4 bases at V and 0 bases at J, with 10 bases between the two ends. CDR1 and CDR2 (germline): MNHNY, SVGAGI (reference sequence). The CDR3 here is CASSSDGSSYEQYF. The DNA for the CDR3 is TGTGCCAGCAGTTCGGACGGGAGCTCCTACGAGCAGTACTTC.

The chain combines TRBV28 with TRBJ2-5; D unclear. Trimming left V 2 bases short and J 2 bases short, with 9 bases between. Germline V gene sequence: CDR1 MDHEN, CDR2 SYDVKM. The length of the CDR3 is 14 residues. The CDR3 here is CASSLPFSQETQYF. In DNA form, the CDR3 reads TGTGCCAGCAGTTTACCCTTTAGTCAAGAGACCCAGTACTTC.

The chain combines TRBV28 with TRBJ2-7; the D gene is possibly TRBD1 (7 bases). Between the trimmed V and J ends, which lost 7 bases and 1 base, there was a span of 17 bases. The CDR3 runs to 15 residues. Per germline, CDR1 MDHEN and CDR2 SYDVKM. CDR3 sequence reads: CASTGEGQASYEQYF. The CDR3 coding sequence is TGTGCCAGCACGGGGGAAGGACAGGCGTCCTACGAGCAGTACTTC. Combining the CDR3 with reference TRBV28 and TRBJ2-7 gives the whole variable domain DVKVTQSSRYLVKRTGEKVFLECVQDMDHENMFWYRQDPGLGLRLIYFSYDVKMKEKGDIPEGYSVSREKKERFSLILESASTNQTSMYLCASTGEGQASYEQYFGPGTRLTVT.

This chain links TRBV15 with TRBJ2-3, with 8 bases identical to TRBD2. J gave up 4 bases and V 0 bases, and 3 bases lay outside the gene matches. The CDR3 extends over 15 amino acids. Germline CDR1 reads LNHNV; CDR2 reads YYDKDF (reference sequence). The CDR3 region is CATSRDSGKADTQYF. The CDR3 DNA is TGTGCCACCAGCAGAGATAGCGGGAAAGCAGATACGCAGTATTTT.

The chain joins TRBV27 to TRBJ1-5; D possibly corresponds to TRBD1 (5 bases). The ends were cut back, 5 bases at V and 9 bases at J, with 17 bases in the middle. Germline CDR1 reads MNHEY; CDR2 reads SMNVEV (reference sequence). There are 14 residues in the CDR3. DNA of the CDR3: TGTGCCAGCAGTCCCGCGGGGGATTATGGGCCCCAGCATTTT. It is translated as CASSPAGDYGPQHF.